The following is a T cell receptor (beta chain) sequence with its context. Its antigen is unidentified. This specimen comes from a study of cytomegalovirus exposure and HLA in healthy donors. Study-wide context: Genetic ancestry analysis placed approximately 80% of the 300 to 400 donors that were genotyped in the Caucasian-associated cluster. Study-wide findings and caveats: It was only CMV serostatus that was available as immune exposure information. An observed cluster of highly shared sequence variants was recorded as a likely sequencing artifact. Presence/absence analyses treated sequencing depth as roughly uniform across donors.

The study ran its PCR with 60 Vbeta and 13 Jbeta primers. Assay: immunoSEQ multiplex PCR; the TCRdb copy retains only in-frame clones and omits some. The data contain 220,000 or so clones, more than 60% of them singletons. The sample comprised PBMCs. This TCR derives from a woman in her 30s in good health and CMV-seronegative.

In nucleotides, the CDR3 is TGCGCCAGCAGCGGTGAGGGGGTCCCTTACAATGAGCAGTTCTTC. Translated, it gives CASSGEGVPYNEQFF. V gene TRBV4-1 combines with J gene TRBJ2-1; weak D call: TRBD1 (6 bases). CDR1 MGHRA and CDR2 YSYEKL come from the germline V gene. Trimming removed 5 bases from V and 4 bases from J, with 15 bases in between. The CDR3 is made up of 15 amino acids.